This T cell receptor beta chain was identified in a study of T-cell memory formation after mild COVID-19. Study results and limitations: Contracting CD4+ clones sat mainly in CM and EM; CD8+ in EMRA. Some SARS-CoV-2-responding clones were already detected in memory before infection. CD4/CD8 balance characterized clones contracting day 15 to 85, and CD4+ skew characterized later expanders. Among clones peaking at day 37 in the second wave, SARS-CoV-2 specificity remained unconfirmed.

A note on this clonotype: Its antigen is undetermined.

MiXCR, applied by TCRdb to the 5' RACE reads, yields one record per CDR3 protein. Of 400,000 to 550,000 distinct CDR3 sequences in the sample, more than 20% were seen once. The sequence was collected from an adult woman who had mild COVID-19 (a few samples of this study predate the infection). Cell type and time point are not known. The specimen sequenced was PBMCs or a T cell subset sorted from them (not recorded which).

The CDR3 spells CATSRKHGRIHEQYF. DNA of the CDR3: TGTGCCACCAGCAGGAAACATGGAAGGATCCACGAGCAGTACTTC. This chain connects TRBV15 to TRBJ2-7; D remains unclear. The CDR3 covers 15 residues. Trimming removed 3 bases at V and 5 bases at J, with 17 bases between. CDR1 and CDR2 (germline): LNHNV, YYDKDF (reference sequence).